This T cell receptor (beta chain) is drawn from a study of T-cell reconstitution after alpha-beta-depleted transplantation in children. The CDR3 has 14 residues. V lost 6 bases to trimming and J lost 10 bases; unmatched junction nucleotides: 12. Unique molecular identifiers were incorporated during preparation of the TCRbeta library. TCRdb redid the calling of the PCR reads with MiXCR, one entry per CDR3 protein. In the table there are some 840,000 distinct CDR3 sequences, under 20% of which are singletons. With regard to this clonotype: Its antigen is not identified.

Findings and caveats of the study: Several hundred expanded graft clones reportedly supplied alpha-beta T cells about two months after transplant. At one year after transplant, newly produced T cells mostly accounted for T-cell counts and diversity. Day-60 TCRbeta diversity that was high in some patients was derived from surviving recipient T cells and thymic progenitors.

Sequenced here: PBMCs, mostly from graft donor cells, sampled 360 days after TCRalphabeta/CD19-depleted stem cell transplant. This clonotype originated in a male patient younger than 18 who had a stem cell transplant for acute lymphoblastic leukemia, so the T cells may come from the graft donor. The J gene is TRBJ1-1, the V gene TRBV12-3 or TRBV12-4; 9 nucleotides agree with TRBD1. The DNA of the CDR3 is TGTGCCAGCAGAACAGGGGGCTCGGCTCTGGTAGCTTTCTTT. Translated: CASRTGGSALVAFF.